This T cell receptor beta chain came from a study of beta chain features in type 1 diabetes. General study results and limits: The study notes PCR might favor shorter templates equally in patients and controls.

As to this clone: What it recognizes is unknown.

TCRB transcripts that were expressed got sequenced, as all of the isolated RNA had been reverse transcribed. Profiling relied on immunoSEQ multiplex PCR, and the TCRdb table lists in-frame clones only, not all of them. The sample has 40,000 to 45,000 clones, 45% to 50% seen once. Trimming at V came to 3 bases and at J to 3 bases, leaving 5 bases not matched to a gene. The CDR3 runs 14 residues. Per the germline V gene, CDR1 is KGHSH and CDR2 is LQKENI. This clonotype was obtained from a woman younger than 30 in good health. The chain links TRBV18 to TRBJ2-7; TRBD1 agrees at 7 bases. Source material: central memory CD4+ T cells from blood. The CDR3 region is CASSPGAGGYEQYF. The CDR3 region has the DNA TGTGCCAGCTCACCCGGGGCAGGGGGCTACGAGCAGTACTTC.